This is a list of T cell receptor beta chains from one sample in a study of T-cell memory formation after mild COVID-19. TCRdb itself ran the 5' RACE reads through MiXCR, one entry per CDR3 protein. The repertoire consists of about 290,000 distinct CDR3 sequences, with approximately 19% occurring once and the leading ten covering 23%. The sequenced sample consisted of PBMCs or a T cell subset sorted from them (not recorded which). The receptors were sampled from a man younger than 30 who had mild COVID-19 (a few samples of this study predate the infection). Cell type and time point are not known. Each CDR3 is given with its conserved first and last residue. The order of the fields is V gene, D gene, J gene, clone size, CDR3 protein, CDR3 DNA. D genes are given only for firm matches. Rows give clone size only sometimes, using once, few, many, or a class for an expanded clone.

TRBV18	-	TRBJ2-3	-	CASSPESADTQYF	TGTGCCAGCTCACCGGAGAGCGCAGATACGCAGTATTTT
TRBV7-6	-	TRBJ2-1	few	CASSVTAAEQFF	TGTGCCAGCAGCGTTACCGCTGCTGAGCAGTTCTTC
TRBV20-1	TRBD2	TRBJ2-1	-	CSASRTSGGSEQFF	TGCAGTGCTTCGCGGACTAGCGGGGGCAGTGAGCAGTTCTTC
TRBV7-2	-	TRBJ1-2	-	CASSWGGASGYTF	TGTGCCAGCAGCTGGGGGGGCGCCTCTGGCTACACCTTC
TRBV6-2/TRBV6-3	TRBD1	TRBJ1-1	few	CASSWDSPTEAFF	TGTGCCAGCAGCTGGGACAGCCCCACTGAAGCTTTCTTT
TRBV10-3	TRBD2	TRBJ2-1	-	CAISTRGGGLSSYNEQFF	TGTGCCATCAGTACCCGTGGCGGGGGGTTGAGCTCCTACAATGAGCAGTTCTTC
TRBV12-5	TRBD1	TRBJ1-2	-	CASGRDSYGYTF	TGTGCTAGTGGAAGGGACAGCTATGGCTACACCTTC
TRBV7-3	TRBD2	TRBJ2-5	many	CASSLAGVPQETQYF	TGTGCCAGCAGCTTAGCGGGGGTCCCTCAGGAGACCCAGTACTTC
TRBV11-2	-	TRBJ1-1	many	CASSLVTGNTEAFF	TGTGCCAGCAGCTTAGTGACGGGAAACACTGAAGCTTTCTTT
TRBV7-9	-	TRBJ1-1	-	CASSLKENTEAFF	TGTGCCAGCAGCTTAAAAGAGAACACTGAAGCTTTCTTT
TRBV12-2	-	TRBJ1-1	few	CASRLAPGRANTEAFF	TGTGCAAGTCGCTTAGCTCCAGGCAGGGCAAACACTGAAGCTTTCTTT
TRBV4-3	-	TRBJ1-1	-	CASSQVGLMNTEAFF	TGCGCCAGCAGCCAAGTCGGGCTGATGAACACTGAAGCTTTCTTT
TRBV4-3	-	TRBJ2-5	few	CASSQDEIKTQYF	TGCGCCAGCAGCCAAGATGAGATAAAGACCCAGTACTTC
TRBV11-2	TRBD1	TRBJ2-5	-	CASSLGDRGRETQYF	TGTGCCAGCAGCCTGGGGGACAGGGGGCGAGAGACCCAGTACTTC
TRBV4-1	-	TRBJ2-2	few	CASSQEGGDTGELFF	TGCGCCAGCAGCCAAGAAGGGGGGGACACCGGGGAGCTGTTTTTT
TRBV28	-	TRBJ2-5	many	CASSRRETQYF	TGTGCCAGCAGCCGTAGAGAGACCCAGTACTTC
TRBV4-2	TRBD1	TRBJ2-7	-	CASSQTGTGLYEQYF	TGTGCCAGCAGCCAAACCGGGACAGGGTTATACGAGCAGTACTTC
TRBV29-1	-	TRBJ2-3	many	CSVLPGDTDTQYF	TGCAGCGTTCTCCCTGGTGACACAGATACGCAGTATTTT
TRBV7-9	-	TRBJ2-7	-	CASSILGRASYEQYF	TGTGCCAGCAGCATACTGGGACGGGCCTCCTACGAGCAGTACTTC
TRBV5-1	-	TRBJ1-2	many	CASSPAGGTGYTF	TGCGCCAGCAGCCCCGCTGGGGGTACTGGCTACACCTTC
TRBV7-2	-	TRBJ1-3	-	CATSGQAVSGNTIYF	TGTGCCACCTCGGGGCAGGCCGTCTCTGGAAACACCATATATTTT
TRBV6-1	-	TRBJ2-6	many	CASNTWYSGANVLTF	TGTGCCAGCAATACCTGGTACTCTGGGGCCAACGTCCTGACTTTC
TRBV7-2	-	TRBJ2-4	many	CASSPTRGSAGNIQYF	TGTGCCAGCAGCCCTACGCGGGGATCCGCGGGGAACATTCAGTACTTC
TRBV10-3	-	TRBJ2-1	-	CAISERDPGLRQFF	TGTGCCATCAGTGAGAGGGACCCCGGTCTTCGGCAGTTCTTC
TRBV12-3/TRBV12-4	-	TRBJ2-1	many	CASSTWTTSVFF	TGTGCCAGCAGTACATGGACCACTTCGGTGTTCTTC
TRBV24-1	-	TRBJ2-3	few	CATSDLGNGGTDTQYF	TGTGCCACCAGTGATTTGGGGAATGGAGGGACAGATACGCAGTATTTT
TRBV20-1	TRBD2	TRBJ2-5	few	CSASSGLAGETQYF	TGCAGTGCTAGTTCGGGACTAGCCGGAGAGACCCAGTACTTC
TRBV5-1	-	TRBJ2-3	many	CASSSAGPTDTQYF	TGCGCCAGCAGCTCGGCAGGGCCCACAGATACGCAGTATTTT
TRBV4-3	-	TRBJ1-4	few	CASSPDPTAQGEKLFF	TGCGCCAGCAGCCCCGACCCGACAGCTCAGGGTGAAAAACTGTTTTTT
TRBV7-9	TRBD2	TRBJ2-1	-	CASSSTLAGETYNEQFF	TGTGCCAGCAGCTCAACGCTAGCGGGGGAGACCTACAATGAGCAGTTCTTC
TRBV29-1	-	TRBJ1-5	-	CSATAGINQPQHF	TGCAGCGCCACCGCCGGGATCAATCAGCCCCAGCATTTT
TRBV7-2	TRBD1	TRBJ1-1	-	CASSPRAGGGNTEAFF	TGTGCCAGCAGCCCCAGGGCGGGAGGGGGCAACACTGAAGCTTTCTTT
TRBV7-3	TRBD1	TRBJ2-1	-	CASSFTRQGYNEQFF	TGTGCCAGCAGCTTTACCCGACAGGGCTACAATGAGCAGTTCTTC
TRBV7-9	-	TRBJ1-5	-	CASSNSLYSNQPQHF	TGTGCCAGCAGTAACTCTCTTTATAGCAATCAGCCCCAGCATTTT
TRBV7-2	TRBD2	TRBJ2-5	few	CASSLERGVQETQYF	TGTGCCAGCAGCTTAGAGCGGGGGGTCCAAGAGACCCAGTACTTC
TRBV5-6	-	TRBJ2-3	few	CASSPSRDSPPDTQYF	TGTGCCAGCAGTCCATCCCGGGACTCTCCACCAGATACGCAGTATTTT
TRBV7-9	-	TRBJ1-3	few	CASSSGGNTIYF	TGTGCCAGCAGCTCTGGAGGAAACACCATATATTTT
TRBV24-1	TRBD2	TRBJ2-2	-	CATRSGKGNTGELFF	TGTGCCACCAGGAGCGGGAAGGGCAACACCGGGGAGCTGTTTTTT
TRBV25-1	-	TRBJ2-3	-	CASIQGTDTQYF	TGTGCCAGCATACAGGGCACAGATACGCAGTATTTT
TRBV6-5	TRBD1	TRBJ1-2	few	CASSSGTGSLWGYTF	TGTGCCAGCAGTTCCGGGACAGGGAGCTTGTGGGGCTACACCTTC
TRBV12-3/TRBV12-4	-	TRBJ1-1	-	CASSTFLRAGDMNTEAFF	TGTGCCAGCAGTACCTTTTTGCGGGCTGGGGATATGAACACTGAAGCTTTCTTT